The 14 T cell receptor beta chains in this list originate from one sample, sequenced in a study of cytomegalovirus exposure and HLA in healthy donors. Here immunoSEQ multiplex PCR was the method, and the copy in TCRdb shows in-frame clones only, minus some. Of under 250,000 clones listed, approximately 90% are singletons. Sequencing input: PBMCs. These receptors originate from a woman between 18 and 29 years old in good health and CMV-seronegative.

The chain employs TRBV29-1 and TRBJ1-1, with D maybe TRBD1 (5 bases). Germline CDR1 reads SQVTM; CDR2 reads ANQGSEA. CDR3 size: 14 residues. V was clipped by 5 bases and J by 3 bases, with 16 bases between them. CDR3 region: CSVKWRGGYTEAFF. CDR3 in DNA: TGCAGCGTTAAATGGCGGGGGGGGTACACTGAAGCTTTCTTT.

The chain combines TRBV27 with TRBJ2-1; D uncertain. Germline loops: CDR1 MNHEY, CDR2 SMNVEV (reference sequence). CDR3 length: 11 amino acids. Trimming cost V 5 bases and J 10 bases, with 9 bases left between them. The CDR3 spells CASSGNLEQFF. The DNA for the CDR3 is TGTGCCAGCAGTGGTAACTTGGAGCAGTTCTTC.

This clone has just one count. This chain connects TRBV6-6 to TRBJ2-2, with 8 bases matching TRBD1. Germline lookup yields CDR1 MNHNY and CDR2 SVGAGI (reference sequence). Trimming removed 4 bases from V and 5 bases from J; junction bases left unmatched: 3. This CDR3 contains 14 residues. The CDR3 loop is CASSFGTGTGELFF. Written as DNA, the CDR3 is TGTGCCAGCAGTTTTGGGACAGGTACCGGGGAGCTGTTTTTT.

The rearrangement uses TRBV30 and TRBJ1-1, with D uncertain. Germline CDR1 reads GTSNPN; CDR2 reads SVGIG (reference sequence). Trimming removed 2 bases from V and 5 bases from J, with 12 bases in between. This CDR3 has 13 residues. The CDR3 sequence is CAWSSAGRTEAFF. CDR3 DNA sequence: TGTGCCTGGAGTTCGGCTGGGAGGACTGAAGCTTTCTTT.

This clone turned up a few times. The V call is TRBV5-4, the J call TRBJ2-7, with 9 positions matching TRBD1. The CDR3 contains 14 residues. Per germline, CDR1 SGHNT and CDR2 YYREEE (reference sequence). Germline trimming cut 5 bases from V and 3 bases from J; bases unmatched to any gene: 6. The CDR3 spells CASRPSTGGYEQYF. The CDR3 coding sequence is TGTGCCAGCAGACCTTCGACAGGGGGCTACGAGCAGTACTTC.

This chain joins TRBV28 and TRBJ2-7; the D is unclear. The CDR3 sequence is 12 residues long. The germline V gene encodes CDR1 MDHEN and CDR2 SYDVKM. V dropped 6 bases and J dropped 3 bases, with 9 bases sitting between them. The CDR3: CASSSRYYEQYF. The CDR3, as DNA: TGTGCCAGCAGCTCCCGTTACTACGAGCAGTACTTC.

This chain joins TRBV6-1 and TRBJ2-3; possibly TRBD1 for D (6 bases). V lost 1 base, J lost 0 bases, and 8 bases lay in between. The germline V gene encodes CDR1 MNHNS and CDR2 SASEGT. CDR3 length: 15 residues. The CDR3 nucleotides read TGTGCCAGCAGTGAAGGAGGGGGTAGCACAGATACGCAGTATTTT. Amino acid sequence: CASSEGGGSTDTQYF.

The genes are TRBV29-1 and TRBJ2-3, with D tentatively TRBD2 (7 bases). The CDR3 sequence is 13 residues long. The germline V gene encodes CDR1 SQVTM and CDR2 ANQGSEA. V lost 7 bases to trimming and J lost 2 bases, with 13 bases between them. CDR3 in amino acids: CSAWGGATDTQYF. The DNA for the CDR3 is TGCAGCGCCTGGGGGGGGGCCACAGATACGCAGTATTTT.

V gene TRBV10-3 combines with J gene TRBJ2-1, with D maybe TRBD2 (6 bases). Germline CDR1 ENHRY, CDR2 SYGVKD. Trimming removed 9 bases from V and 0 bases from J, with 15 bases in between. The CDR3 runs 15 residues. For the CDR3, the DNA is TGTGCCATACTTACTAGCACTAGCTCCTACAATGAGCAGTTCTTC. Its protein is CAILTSTSSYNEQFF.

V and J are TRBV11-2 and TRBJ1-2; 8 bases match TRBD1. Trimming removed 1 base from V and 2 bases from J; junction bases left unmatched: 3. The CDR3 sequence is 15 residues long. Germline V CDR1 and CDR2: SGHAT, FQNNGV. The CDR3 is CASSLVGTGNYGYTF. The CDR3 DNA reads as TGTGCCAGCAGCTTAGTGGGGACAGGCAACTATGGCTACACCTTC.

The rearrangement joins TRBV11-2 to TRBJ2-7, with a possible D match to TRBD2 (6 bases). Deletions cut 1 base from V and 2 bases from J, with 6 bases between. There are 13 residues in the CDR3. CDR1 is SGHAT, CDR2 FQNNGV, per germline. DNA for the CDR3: TGTGCCAGCAGCTTAGGGAGGGCCTACGAGCAGTACTTC. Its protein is CASSLGRAYEQYF.

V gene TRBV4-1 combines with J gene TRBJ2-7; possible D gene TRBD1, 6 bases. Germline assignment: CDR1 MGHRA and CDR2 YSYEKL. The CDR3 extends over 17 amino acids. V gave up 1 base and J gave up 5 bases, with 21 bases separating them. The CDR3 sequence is CASSQVGLAGVKNEQYF. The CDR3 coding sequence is TGCGCCAGCAGCCAAGTCGGGTTGGCAGGGGTGAAGAACGAGCAGTACTTC.

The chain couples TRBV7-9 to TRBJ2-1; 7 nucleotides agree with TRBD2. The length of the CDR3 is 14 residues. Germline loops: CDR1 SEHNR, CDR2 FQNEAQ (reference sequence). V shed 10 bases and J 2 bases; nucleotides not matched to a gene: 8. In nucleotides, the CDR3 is TGTGCCAAGACGGGAGGAGGTACCTACAATGAGCAGTTCTTC. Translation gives CAKTGGGTYNEQFF.

CDR3 DNA sequence: TGTGCCAGCAGCCTGGACAGGGGGCGCAGCACCGGGGAGCTGTTTTTT. This encodes CASSLDRGRSTGELFF. The V call is TRBV2, the J call TRBJ2-2; 11 bases are a match to TRBD1. After removal of 6 bases from V and 4 bases from J, the junction contained 7 bases not matched to a gene. This CDR3 comprises 16 residues. Per the germline V gene, CDR1 is SNHLY and CDR2 is FYNNEI.